These 18 T cell receptor beta chains were sequenced from one sample in a study of T cell responses to AZD1222 COVID-19 vaccine (dated by TCRdb to 2020 to 2022). Library prep was done by the immunoSEQ multiplex PCR assay. In TCRdb, the immuneACCESS table is reduced to in-frame sequences with V and J assigned. These tables do not hold every clone; where another copy was compared, an unresolved V gene accounts for under half, and the others remain unexplained. In all, the sample holds about 88,000 clones, and around 91% of those were seen once. The top ten hold roughly 5.5% of the sample. In light of the paper, this sample's time point label describes: baseline before first vaccination. Sample treatment or condition, as interpreted from the label and publication: meningococcal conjugate vaccine given as trial control. Sequenced material: peripheral blood, taken on day 0 of MenACWY control vaccination. The source of these receptors is an adult in good health.

The chain has TRBV3-1 (or the pseudogene TRBV3-2) and TRBJ1-5; tentatively, D is TRBD1 (5 bases). The CDR3 totals 16 residues. Per the germline V gene, CDR1 is LGHDT and CDR2 is YNNKEL (reference sequence). V lost 1 base and J 3 bases, leaving 13 bases between the germline ends. The CDR3 region has the DNA TGTGCCAGCAGCCAAGGTTTTTTGGGGCCCAATCAGCCCCAGCATTTT. It encodes CASSQGFLGPNQPQHF.

This clone appeared a single time. The V and J genes are TRBV13 and TRBJ1-1; D not resolved. The CDR3 totals 13 residues. V lost 1 base and J 1 base, leaving 4 bases between the germline ends. Germline CDR1 PRHDT, CDR2 FYEKMQ (reference sequence). The CDR3 here is CASSLEGNTEAFF. CDR3 nucleotides: TGTGCCAGCAGCTTAGAGGGGAACACTGAAGCTTTCTTT.

The CDR3 DNA is TGCAGCGTTTCGGGGACTACCTTATCGGGGCAGTTCTTC. Translation: CSVSGTTLSGQFF. The gene calls are TRBV29-1 and TRBJ2-1, with 7 bases that match TRBD2. The V and J ends lost 5 bases and 12 bases, in that order; junction bases with no gene match: 13. This CDR3 region has 13 residues. The germline V gene has CDR1 SQVTM and CDR2 ANQGSEA.

This chain uses TRBV27 with TRBJ1-2; D unresolved. In germline, CDR1 is MNHEY, CDR2 SMNVEV (reference sequence). This CDR3 spans 13 amino acids. V shed 7 bases and J shed 5 bases, with 14 bases lying between them. The CDR3 DNA sequence: TGTGCCAGCACCCCGAGTCCCGGGTATGGCTACACCTTC. It is translated as CASTPSPGYGYTF.

The chain carries TRBV28 and TRBJ2-3; 8 nucleotides match TRBD2. Germline assignment: CDR1 MDHEN and CDR2 SYDVKM. The ends lost 7 bases at V and 1 base at J; junction bases unmatched: 1. This CDR3 comprises 13 residues. The CDR3 DNA reads as TGTGCCAGCACGGGGGGGGGCACAGATACGCAGTATTTT. Encoded protein: CASTGGGTDTQYF.

V usage is TRBV7-8 and J usage is TRBJ1-2; possibly TRBD1 for D (5 bases). The CDR3 is 15 amino acids. V was shortened by 2 bases and J by 8 bases, with 18 bases between the two germline ends. Germline V gene lookup returns CDR1 SGHVS and CDR2 FQNEAQ. The CDR3 DNA reads as TGTGCCAGCAGCTTAAGGGGTTTGGCTCACTCGGGCTACACCTTC. Protein product: CASSLRGLAHSGYTF. The whole variable domain, filled in from reference TRBV7-8 and TRBJ1-2, reads GAGVSQSPRYKVAKRGQDVALRCDPISGHVSLFWYQQALGQGPEFLTYFQNEAQLDKSGLPSDRFFAERPEGSVSTLKIQRTQQEDSAVYLCASSLRGLAHSGYTFGSGTRLTVV.

The chain carries TRBV18 and TRBJ1-2; no firm D call. V lost 6 bases, J lost 3 bases, and 14 bases lay in between. The CDR3 spans 14 residues. CDR1 KGHSH and CDR2 LQKENI come from the germline V gene. The CDR3: CASSPEWVDYGYTF. The CDR3 coding sequence is TGTGCCAGCTCGCCTGAATGGGTGGACTATGGCTACACCTTC.

This clone was seen a handful of times. The chain combines TRBV3-1 (or the pseudogene TRBV3-2) with TRBJ1-6, with TRBD1 as a possible D gene (6 bases). V was cut by 4 bases and J by 6 bases, with 16 bases left in between. Germline CDR1 LGHDT, CDR2 YNNKEL (reference sequence). The CDR3 totals 16 residues. This CDR3 is CASSRAGTPGNSPLHF. In DNA form, the CDR3 reads TGTGCCAGCAGCCGCGCCGGGACACCTGGTAATTCACCCCTCCACTTT.

The rearrangement uses TRBV4-3 and TRBJ1-2, with 7 bases that match TRBD1. J gave up 4 bases and V 2 bases, and 4 bases lay outside the gene matches. The V gene's germline CDR1 is LGHNA and CDR2 YSLEER. There are 14 residues in the CDR3. The CDR3: CASSQTGVAYGYTF. The CDR3 DNA reads as TGCGCCAGCAGCCAAACAGGGGTGGCCTATGGCTACACCTTC.

The chain recombines TRBV5-1 with TRBJ2-5; maybe TRBD1 (6 bases). Germline assignment: CDR1 SGHRS and CDR2 YFSETQ. Trimming took off 1 base at V and 4 bases at J, with 8 bases between the two ends. This CDR3 contains 13 residues. Here the CDR3 DNA reads TGCGCCAGCAGCTTGACAGGGAGAGAGACCCAGTACTTC. This codes for CASSLTGRETQYF.

V is TRBV18 and J is TRBJ1-4, with a weak D call TRBD1 (6 bases). Trimming shortened V by 5 bases and J by 4 bases, and 14 bases separated the two germline ends. Germline V lookup: CDR1 KGHSH, CDR2 LQKENI. CDR3 size: 15 residues. CDR3 DNA sequence: TGTGCCAGCTCAAAGTCGACAGGCTTTAATGAAAAACTGTTTTTT. It is translated as CASSKSTGFNEKLFF.

Worth noting for this clone: The sample contains more than one DNA sequence encoding this CDR3. The chain has TRBV6-5 and TRBJ1-1; TRBD1 matches at 9 bases. CDR1 and CDR2 from the germline V gene are MNHEY and SVGAGI. The CDR3 length is 14 residues. V gave up 6 bases and J gave up 4 bases; unmatched junction bases: 6. The CDR3 DNA follows: TGTGCCAGCAGCCGAGACAGGGGGAGCACTGAAGCTTTCTTT. As protein: CASSRDRGSTEAFF.

The chain is built from TRBV5-6 and TRBJ2-7, with TRBD1 matching over 11 bases. Germline-derived CDR1 and CDR2 are SGHDT and YYEEEE. V shed 2 bases, J shed 6 bases, and the junction held 7 bases outside the gene matches. There are 15 residues in the CDR3. The CDR3 is CASSFEGQGAPEQYF. The CDR3 nucleotides are TGTGCCAGCAGCTTTGAAGGACAGGGGGCACCCGAGCAGTACTTC. Together with reference TRBV5-6 and TRBJ2-7, the CDR3 gives the full variable domain: DAGVTQSPTHLIKTRGQQVTLRCSPKSGHDTVSWYQQALGQGPQFIFQYYEEEERQRGNFPDRFSGHQFPNYSSELNVNALLLGDSALYLCASSFEGQGAPEQYFGPGTRLTVT.

This chain connects TRBV24-1 to TRBJ2-2; TRBD2 might be the D (5 bases). V gave up 3 bases and J gave up 1 base, with 8 bases separating them. The CDR3 covers 15 residues. The V gene's germline CDR1 is KGHDR and CDR2 SFDVKD. The CDR3 region is CATSDVGKNTGELFF. The CDR3 DNA reads as TGTGCCACCAGTGATGTCGGGAAGAACACCGGGGAGCTGTTTTTT.

This clone was counted once. The same CDR3 also results from other DNA sequences found in this sample. This chain uses TRBV6-5 with TRBJ1-2; no definite D call. The V gene's germline CDR1 is MNHEY and CDR2 SVGAGI. The length of the CDR3 is 11 residues. The ends were cut back, 4 bases at V and 5 bases at J, with 5 bases in the middle. CDR3 sequence (DNA): TGTGCCAGCAGTTCGACTTATGGCTACACCTTC. As protein: CASSSTYGYTF.

This clone was observed a handful of times. V gene TRBV7-3 combines with J gene TRBJ1-1, with D possibly matching TRBD1 (5 bases). The germline CDR1 and CDR2 sequences are SGHTA and FQGTGA. The germline V and J ends were trimmed by 2 bases and 3 bases, with 7 bases remaining between them. The CDR3 length is 13 residues. In nucleotides, the CDR3 is TGTGCCAGCAGCTTAGGAGGGGACACTGAAGCTTTCTTT. Its protein is CASSLGGDTEAFF.

The V and J genes are TRBV2 and TRBJ1-6; 7 bases line up with TRBD1. Losses at the gene ends were 3 bases for V and 5 bases for J; bases not matched to a gene: 4. The CDR3 covers 15 residues. Germline CDR1 and CDR2: SNHLY and FYNNEI. The CDR3 sequence: CASSETGPDNSPLHF. The CDR3 bases are TGTGCCAGCAGTGAGACAGGGCCAGATAATTCACCCCTCCACTTT.

The chain uses TRBV7-9 and TRBJ1-6; TRBD1 matches 7 bases. This CDR3 is built from 17 residues. Germline CDR1 reads SEHNR; CDR2 reads FQNEAQ (reference sequence). V dropped 5 bases and J dropped 7; count of bases not matched to a gene: 14. CDR3 sequence (DNA): TGTGCCAGCAGCCGCACTCTAACAGGGGAGCAGAATTCACCCCTCCACTTT. This gives the protein CASSRTLTGEQNSPLHF.